This T cell receptor (beta chain) was captured by sequencing in a study of graft-versus-host responses after intestinal transplantation. Background on the study: Multivisceral, liver-intestinal, or isolated intestinal transplants were given to recipients.

Here immunoSEQ multiplex PCR was the method, and the copy in TCRdb shows in-frame clones only, minus some. The sample has about 12,000 clones; about 30% are singletons. CDR1 is MGHRA and CDR2 is YSYEKL in the germline V gene. V trimming: 0 bases; J trimming: 4 bases; junction bases outside the gene matches: 1. This CDR3 has 14 amino acids. Irradiated, violet-dye-labeled stimulators (around 200,000) were plated alongside around 200,000 CFSE-labeled responders. This TCR derives from a human patient who received an intestinal transplant. The sequences come from alloreactive CD8+ T cells from a mixed lymphocyte reaction culture, collected before intestinal transplant. Specified subset: CFSE-low proliferating T cells sorted from approximately 6-day pre-transplant mixed lymphocyte reaction (GvH or HvG direction). This sequence joins TRBV4-1 and TRBJ2-7; 9 bases match TRBD1. The CDR3 nucleotides read TGCGCCAGCAGCCAAGAGACAGGGGGTTACGAGCAGTACTTC. Residues: CASSQETGGYEQYF.